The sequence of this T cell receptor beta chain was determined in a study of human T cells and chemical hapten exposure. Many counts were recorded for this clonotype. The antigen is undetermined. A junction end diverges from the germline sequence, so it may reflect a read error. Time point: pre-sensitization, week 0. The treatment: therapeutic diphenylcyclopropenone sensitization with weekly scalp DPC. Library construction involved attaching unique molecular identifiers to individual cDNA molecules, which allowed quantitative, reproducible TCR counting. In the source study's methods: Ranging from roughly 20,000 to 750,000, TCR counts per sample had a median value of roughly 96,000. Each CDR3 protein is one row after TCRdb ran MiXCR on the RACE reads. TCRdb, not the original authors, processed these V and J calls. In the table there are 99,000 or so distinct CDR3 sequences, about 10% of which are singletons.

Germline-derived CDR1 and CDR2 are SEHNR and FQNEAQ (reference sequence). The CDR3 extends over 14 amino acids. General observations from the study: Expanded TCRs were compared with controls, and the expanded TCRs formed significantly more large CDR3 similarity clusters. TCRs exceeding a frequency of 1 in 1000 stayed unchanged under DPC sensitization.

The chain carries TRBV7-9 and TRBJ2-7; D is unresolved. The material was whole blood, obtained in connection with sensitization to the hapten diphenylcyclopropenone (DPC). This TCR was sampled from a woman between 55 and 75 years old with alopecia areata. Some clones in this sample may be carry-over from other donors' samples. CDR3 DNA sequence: TGTGCCAGCAGCTTAGCCCGCAGCTCCAACGAGCAGTACTTC. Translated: CASSLARSSNEQYF.